The rows below give T cell receptor beta chains drawn from one sample of a study of control samples from healthy donors and cancer patients. Some clones are missing from TCRdb's copy, which holds only in-frame ones; the method was immunoSEQ multiplex PCR. The sample records fewer than 65,000 clones, about four fifths being singletons. The sample was blood. These receptor sequences come from a man aged 65-85 years in good health. CDR3s include the opening cysteine and the closing phenylalanine or tryptophan. D genes are given only for firm matches. Rows give clone size only sometimes, using once, few, many, or a class for an expanded clone.

size: once; V: TRBV5-5; J: TRBJ1-2; D: TRBD1; CDR3: CASSLVGQGETNYGYTF; DNA: TGTGCCAGCAGCTTGGTTGGACAGGGAGAAACCAACTATGGCTACACCTTC
size: .; V: TRBV19; J: TRBJ2-1; D: .; CDR3: CASSIGNYNEQFF; DNA: TGTGCCAGTAGTATAGGGAATTACAATGAGCAGTTCTTC
size: .; V: TRBV5-1; J: TRBJ1-6; D: .; CDR3: CASSPGAGWNSPLHF; DNA: TGCGCCAGCAGCCCCGGGGCAGGTTGGAATTCACCCCTCCACTTT
size: .; V: TRBV6-1; J: TRBJ1-2; D: .; CDR3: CASSEMDGYYGYTF; DNA: TGTGCCAGCAGTGAGATGGACGGATACTATGGCTACACCTTC
size: .; V: TRBV2; J: TRBJ2-1; D: TRBD1; CDR3: CASSQTGSDNEQFF; DNA: TGTGCCAGCAGCCAGACAGGGTCGGACAATGAGCAGTTCTTC
size: .; V: TRBV21-1; J: TRBJ2-1; D: .; CDR3: CARSKSGGQGYNEQFF; DNA: TGTGCCAGATCGAAAAGTGGGGGACAGGGATACAATGAGCAGTTCTTC
size: .; V: TRBV24-1; J: TRBJ1-2; D: TRBD1; CDR3: CATSDPGTDQYGYTF; DNA: TGTGCCACCAGTGATCCCGGGACAGACCAATATGGCTACACCTTC
size: .; V: TRBV28; J: TRBJ1-1; D: .; CDR3: CASSFRRTEAFF; DNA: TGTGCCAGCAGTTTCCGGAGGACTGAAGCTTTCTTT
size: .; V: TRBV28; J: TRBJ2-1; D: TRBD1; CDR3: CASSFRDRPYNEQFF; DNA: TGTGCCAGCAGTTTCCGGGACAGGCCCTACAATGAGCAGTTCTTC
size: .; V: TRBV5-1; J: TRBJ1-2; D: TRBD1; CDR3: CASSEGQGALYGYTF; DNA: TGCGCCAGCAGCGAGGGACAGGGGGCTCTCTATGGCTACACCTTC
size: .; V: TRBV28; J: TRBJ1-2; D: TRBD1; CDR3: CASTGTGIDYGYTF; DNA: TGTGCCAGCACCGGGACAGGAATAGACTATGGCTACACCTTC
size: .; V: TRBV24-1; J: TRBJ2-5; D: .; CDR3: CATSDSHQETQYF; DNA: TGTGCCACCAGTGATTCCCATCAAGAGACCCAGTACTTC
size: .; V: TRBV3-1/TRBV3-2; J: TRBJ2-1; D: .; CDR3: CASSQAGKRAEQFF; DNA: TGTGCCAGCAGCCAAGCCGGGAAGCGGGCTGAGCAGTTCTTC
size: .; V: TRBV5-1; J: TRBJ2-3; D: .; CDR3: CASSFPGTGTDTQYF; DNA: TGCGCCAGCAGTTTTCCCGGGACTGGCACAGATACGCAGTATTTT
size: once; V: TRBV3-1/TRBV3-2; J: TRBJ1-2; D: .; CDR3: CASSQEAGRGYTF; DNA: TGTGCCAGCAGCCAAGAAGCAGGGCGCGGCTACACCTTC
size: .; V: TRBV28; J: TRBJ2-1; D: TRBD2; CDR3: CASSFSGSGGNGQFF; DNA: TGTGCCAGCAGTTTTAGCGGGAGTGGAGGTAATGGGCAGTTCTTC
size: .; V: TRBV5-1; J: TRBJ2-5; D: TRBD1; CDR3: CASSLAGTGEETQYF; DNA: TGCGCCAGCAGCTTGGCGGGGACAGGGGAAGAGACCCAGTACTTC
size: .; V: TRBV28; J: TRBJ1-1; D: .; CDR3: CASRAGSLNTEAFF; DNA: TGTGCCAGCAGGGCAGGGAGCTTGAACACTGAAGCTTTCTTT
size: .; V: TRBV5-8; J: TRBJ2-1; D: .; CDR3: CASFGGGEQFF; DNA: TGTGCCAGCTTTGGGGGAGGTGAGCAGTTCTTC
size: .; V: TRBV5-6; J: TRBJ2-2; D: TRBD1; CDR3: CASSLWDRDTGELFF; DNA: TGTGCCAGCAGCTTGTGGGACAGGGACACCGGGGAGCTGTTTTTT
size: .; V: TRBV9; J: TRBJ2-1; D: TRBD2; CDR3: CASSSSGASGRAYNEQFF; DNA: TGTGCCAGCAGCTCCTCTGGGGCTAGCGGGAGAGCCTACAATGAGCAGTTCTTC
size: few; V: TRBV6-6; J: TRBJ1-3; D: .; CDR3: CASLGSGAGNTIYF; DNA: TGTGCCAGCTTGGGCTCAGGAGCAGGAAACACCATATATTTT
size: .; V: TRBV24-1; J: TRBJ2-5; D: TRBD2; CDR3: CATSDMVGGPMGETQYF; DNA: TGTGCCACCAGTGATATGGTGGGAGGGCCGATGGGAGAGACCCAGTACTTC
size: .; V: TRBV5-1; J: TRBJ1-4; D: .; CDR3: CASSLVPLQGLANEKLFF; DNA: TGCGCCAGCAGCTTGGTACCGCTCCAGGGGTTGGCTAATGAAAAACTGTTTTTT
size: .; V: TRBV9; J: TRBJ2-1; D: .; CDR3: CASSVPPFNEQFF; DNA: TGTGCCAGCAGCGTTCCCCCGTTCAATGAGCAGTTCTTC
size: .; V: TRBV28; J: TRBJ1-5; D: .; CDR3: CATSGGNQPQHF; DNA: TGTGCCACGAGCGGGGGCAATCAGCCCCAGCATTTT
size: once; V: TRBV7-9; J: TRBJ2-5; D: .; CDR3: CASSPLAGRAIETQYF; DNA: TGTGCCAGCAGCCCCTTGGCGGGGCGTGCGATAGAGACCCAGTACTTC
size: .; V: TRBV28; J: TRBJ2-7; D: .; CDR3: CASSLDPMDEQYF; DNA: TGTGCCAGCAGTTTAGACCCCATGGACGAGCAGTACTTC
size: .; V: TRBV7-9; J: TRBJ2-1; D: .; CDR3: CASSPGRTGNEQFF; DNA: TGTGCCAGCAGCCCCGGACGGACCGGGAATGAGCAGTTCTTC
size: .; V: TRBV12-1; J: TRBJ2-1; D: .; CDR3: CASSFASGQYNEQFF; DNA: TGTGCCAGCAGCTTTGCGTCGGGACAGTACAATGAGCAGTTCTTC
size: .; V: TRBV5-6; J: TRBJ1-1; D: .; CDR3: CASSSPGQMNTEAFF; DNA: TGTGCCAGCAGCTCCCCCGGGCAGATGAACACTGAAGCTTTCTTT
size: .; V: TRBV2; J: TRBJ2-5; D: .; CDR3: CASSEGRETQYF; DNA: TGTGCCAGCAGTGAAGGGAGGGAGACCCAGTACTTC
size: .; V: TRBV3-1/TRBV3-2; J: TRBJ2-7; D: .; CDR3: CASSQTPYEQYF; DNA: TGTGCCAGCAGCCAAACCCCCTACGAGCAGTACTTC
size: .; V: TRBV7-2; J: TRBJ2-4; D: .; CDR3: CASSPRSRAKNIQYF; DNA: TGTGCCAGCAGCCCCAGGTCGCGGGCCAAAAACATTCAGTACTTC
size: .; V: TRBV5-1; J: TRBJ2-1; D: TRBD2; CDR3: CASSNAGTSRNEQFF; DNA: TGCGCCAGCAGCAATGCCGGGACTAGTCGCAATGAGCAGTTCTTC
size: few; V: TRBV6-5; J: TRBJ2-2; D: .; CDR3: CASTPRGRTGELFF; DNA: TGTGCCAGCACCCCCCGGGGTCGAACCGGGGAGCTGTTTTTT
size: .; V: TRBV2; J: TRBJ2-2; D: TRBD1; CDR3: CASRLRTGTGELFF; DNA: TGTGCCAGCAGACTCCGGACAGGGACCGGGGAGCTGTTTTTT
size: .; V: TRBV18; J: TRBJ2-5; D: .; CDR3: CASSYTATGETQYF; DNA: TGTGCCAGCTCATACACGGCGACCGGGGAGACCCAGTACTTC
size: .; V: TRBV27; J: TRBJ2-5; D: .; CDR3: CASSFRRGETQYF; DNA: TGTGCCAGCAGTTTCCGTAGGGGAGAGACCCAGTACTTC
size: few; V: TRBV7-3; J: TRBJ2-1; D: .; CDR3: CASSLDITSEQFF; DNA: TGTGCCAGCAGCTTGGACATCACTAGTGAGCAGTTCTTC
size: once; V: TRBV11-2; J: TRBJ1-3; D: TRBD1; CDR3: CASSLRQGTENTIYF; DNA: TGTGCCAGCAGCTTACGACAGGGAACGGAAAACACCATATATTTT
size: .; V: TRBV5-1; J: TRBJ2-3; D: .; CDR3: CASSLDRVGKDTQYF; DNA: TGCGCCAGCAGCTTGGATAGGGTAGGCAAGGATACGCAGTATTTT
size: .; V: TRBV12-3/TRBV12-4; J: TRBJ2-5; D: .; CDR3: CASSFRGEETQYF; DNA: TGTGCCAGCAGTTTCAGGGGGGAAGAGACCCAGTACTTC
size: .; V: TRBV5-5; J: TRBJ1-4; D: TRBD1; CDR3: CASSRDRTNEKLFF; DNA: TGTGCCAGCAGCCGGGACAGGACTAATGAAAAACTGTTTTTT
size: .; V: TRBV5-4; J: TRBJ1-2; D: .; CDR3: CASSPQLTMASGYTF; DNA: TGTGCCAGCAGCCCACAGCTAACTATGGCTAGCGGCTACACCTTC